The present T cell receptor beta chain was sequenced within a study of cutaneous CD30+ T cell lymphoproliferative disorder and hepatitis E (dated 2018 in TCRdb). Library preparation used the immunoSEQ multiplex PCR assay. TCRdb stores this immuneACCESS table with in-frame sequences only. Part of the clones is absent; in the studies checked, under half of the shortfall reflects unresolved V genes, and no reason is known for the rest. The sample table shows some 7,200 clones, and less than 80% are seen once. Under 1.3% of the sample is taken by the ten largest. The CDR3, cysteine through phenylalanine, is 12 amino acids long. The entry retains the CDR3 DNA only, 36 bases that are in frame from base 1. CDR1 SGHTA and CDR2 FQGNSA were looked up in the germline V gene. V is pared back by 3 bases and J by 4 bases, with 3 bases lying between the germline termini. Worth noting for this clone: The antigen it recognizes is unknown. No qualities accompany the bases; no much larger clone lies one base away.

Sequenced material: blood. The chain is encoded by TRBV7-2 joined to TRBJ2-2; confidence is insufficient to name the D gene. The source is a human donor with a cutaneous T cell lymphoproliferative disorder associated with hepatitis E virus. CDR3 region: CASSFSTGELFF. Read as DNA, the sequence is TGTGCCAGCAGCTTTAGCACCGGGGAGCTGTTTTTT. Where the CDR3 stops, the reference TRBV7-2 and TRBJ2-2 genes take over; the full variable domain is GAGVSQSPSNKVTEKGKDVELRCDPISGHTALYWYRQSLGQGLEFLIYFQGNSAPDKSGLPSDRFSAERTGGSVSTLTIQRTQQEDSAVYLCASSFSTGELFFGEGSRLTVL.